This T cell receptor beta chain was documented in a study of blood T cell repertoires in COVID-19. About the study: Material from acute and convalescent COVID-19 was sourced from the United States, Italy and Spain.

With V trimmed by 4 bases and J by 4 bases, 1 base remained unmatched. CDR3 length equals 14 residues. Germline CDR1 SNHLY, CDR2 FYNNEI. Libraries were prepared by immunoSEQ multiplex PCR; TCRdb keeps only in-frame clonotypes and omits some of them. The sample holds fewer than 150,000 clones, roughly 71% seen once. The origin of this receptor is an elderly man with acute or convalescent COVID-19. V usage is TRBV2 and J usage is TRBJ1-5; 10 bases are a match to TRBD1. What was sequenced was peripheral blood. The CDR3 region is CASSGQGANQPQHF. CDR3 bases: TGTGCCAGCAGTGGACAGGGGGCAAATCAGCCCCAGCATTTT.